In its sample, the clone carrying this T cell receptor (beta chain) was seen a few times. Antigen unknown. CDR3 size: 13 residues. J gave up 2 bases and V 4 bases, and 3 bases lay outside the gene matches. Germline loops: CDR1 SGHRS, CDR2 YFSETQ. Overall study results and limits: In terms of TCR gene usage, tumor memory CD4+ T cells clustered together with blood and lymph node memory CD4+ cells, as well as with lymph node naive CD4+ cells. Larger-cohort validation covered only one TCR beta V-J rearrangement.

Constant-region reverse primers amplified full-length variable regions, followed by semi-nested Nested Universal Primer A PCR. Using its own MiXCR run on the 5' RACE reads, TCRdb lists one record per CDR3 protein. The data hold tens of thousands of distinct CDR3 sequences, with less than 35% observed a single time. This chain connects TRBV5-1 to TRBJ2-7; 7 bases match TRBD1. Sequenced material: memory CD4+ T cells sorted from a lymph node. Subset here: memory CD4+ T cells, CD4+CD45RO+CD25-. The receptor comes from a female donor with breast cancer. The CDR3 bases are TGCGCCAGCAGCCGCGACAGGGCCTACGAGCAGTACTTC. This translates into CASSRDRAYEQYF.